The clone carrying this T cell receptor beta chain was picked up one time. This specimen belongs to a study of blood T cells in healthy people across ages. The V gene's germline CDR1 is DFQATT and CDR2 SNEGSKA (reference sequence). This CDR3 is built from 14 residues. Through a sample-barcoded 5' primer and a J-beta primer mix, a second PCR was run for roughly 6 to 11 cycles. Each TCR beta cDNA got a 12-nucleotide random molecular identifier. TCRdb recomputed calls from the 5' RACE reads with MiXCR, one row per CDR3 protein. The table lists about 1.5 million distinct CDR3 sequences, under 55% of them singletons, with 4% in the top ten.

This rearrangement joins TRBV20-1 to TRBJ2-4; TRBD1 might be the D (5 bases). The DNA end is more similar to TRBJ2-7, so the J call may be wrong. The source material was blood. The TCR was taken from a young woman in good health. CDR3 DNA: TGCAGTGCTAGAGGACAGTCGTACTCCTACGAGCAGTACTTC. Its translation is CSARGQSYSYEQYF.